The 11 T cell receptor beta chains in this list originate from one sample, sequenced in a study of blood T cell repertoires in COVID-19. Sequenced by immunoSEQ multiplex PCR; TCRdb stores in-frame clones only, minus some. The sample contains more than 85,000 clones, 70% to 85% of which appear only once. The sample was peripheral blood. The receptors derive from a woman older than 75 with active or convalescent COVID-19.

V gene TRBV28 combines with J gene TRBJ1-1, with TRBD1 matching over 9 bases. Germline CDR1 is MDHEN and CDR2 is SYDVKM. This CDR3 spans 16 amino acids. With 5 bases clipped from V and 3 bases from J, the junction kept 10 bases outside the gene matches. CDR3 DNA sequence: TGTGCCAGCAGTAGAACAGGGGGCTGGGGGGACACTGAAGCTTTCTTT. Translated, it gives CASSRTGGWGDTEAFF.

This clone was observed once. The chain links TRBV5-1 to TRBJ1-2, with TRBD1 identical over 11 bases. CDR3 length: 13 amino acids. The trim removed 4 bases at V and 7 bases at J, leaving 3 bases unmatched. Germline CDR1 reads SGHRS; CDR2 reads YFSETQ. The CDR3 nucleotides are TGCGCCAGCAGCGTCGGGACAGGGGGTGGCTACACCTTC. Its translation: CASSVGTGGGYTF.

The chain recombines TRBV9 with TRBJ2-5, with D perhaps matching TRBD2 (5 bases). Per germline, CDR1 SGDLS and CDR2 YYNGEE. This CDR3 spans 13 amino acids. The V end lost 0 bases, the J end lost 4 bases, and 7 bases lay between the germline ends. This chain's CDR3 is CASSVASRETQYF. CDR3 nucleotides: TGTGCCAGCAGCGTAGCTAGCAGAGAGACCCAGTACTTC.

The chain joins TRBV5-1 to TRBJ1-4; 9 nucleotides align to TRBD1. The trim removed 0 bases at V and 3 bases at J, leaving 3 bases unmatched. The CDR3 covers 16 residues. Germline V gene sequence: CDR1 SGHRS, CDR2 YFSETQ. The CDR3 sequence: CASSLDRGPPNEKLFF. CDR3 coding DNA: TGCGCCAGCAGCTTGGACAGGGGGCCGCCTAATGAAAAACTGTTTTTT.

This rearrangement joins TRBV4-1 to TRBJ2-1; D is possibly TRBD2 (5 bases). This CDR3 spans 13 amino acids. Germline V gene lookup returns CDR1 MGHRA and CDR2 YSYEKL. V was shortened by 0 bases and J by 10 bases, with 10 bases between the two germline ends. CDR3 sequence: CASSQEGSREQFF. CDR3 coding DNA: TGCGCCAGCAGCCAAGAAGGGAGCAGAGAGCAGTTCTTC.

In the case of this clone: The junction departs from germline at one end; a sequencing error may be responsible. The rearrangement joins TRBV6-5 to TRBJ1-1; 7 nucleotides agree with TRBD1. This CDR3 has 12 residues. Germline V lookup: CDR1 MNHEY, CDR2 SVGAGI. The CDR3 loop reads CASRPGGDSHLF. The DNA of the CDR3 is TGTGCCAGCAGGCCCGGGGGGGACAGTCACCTCTTT.

V and J are TRBV5-4 and TRBJ1-4; D may be TRBD1 (5 bases). V was trimmed by 5 bases and J by 4 bases, leaving 12 bases between them. The CDR3 runs 14 residues. CDR1 is SGHNT and CDR2 is YYREEE in the germline V gene (reference sequence). The CDR3 bases are TGTGCCAGCAGTCGAGACAGACATAATGAAAAACTGTTTTTT. Encoded protein: CASSRDRHNEKLFF.

The J gene is TRBJ2-7, the V gene TRBV11-2; possible D gene TRBD2, 6 bases. Germline-derived CDR1 and CDR2 are SGHAT and FQNNGV. The CDR3 length is 12 residues. Trimming shortened V by 5 bases and J by 6 bases, and 11 bases separated the two germline ends. CDR3 nucleotides: TGTGCCAGCAGCCAAAACGGGGGCGAGCAGTACTTC. It encodes CASSQNGGEQYF.

The table lists this clone with a count of one. The chain recombines TRBV6-1 with TRBJ2-3; D ambiguous. Per germline, CDR1 MNHNS and CDR2 SASEGT. There are 14 residues in the CDR3. V lost 1 base and J 1 base, leaving 6 bases between the germline ends. The DNA of the CDR3 is TGTGCCAGCAGTGAAGGGGCAGGCACAGATACGCAGTATTTT. The encoded protein is CASSEGAGTDTQYF.

Comment on this clone: This same CDR3 is encoded by further DNA sequences in the sample. The chain recombines TRBV5-1 with TRBJ2-2; the D gene is possibly TRBD2 (5 bases). Trimming cost V 0 bases and J 0 bases, with 6 bases left between them. The CDR3 has 15 residues. Germline V gene sequence: CDR1 SGHRS, CDR2 YFSETQ. The DNA of the CDR3 is TGCGCCAGCAGCTTGGGGACTGCGAACACCGGGGAGCTGTTTTTT. Translation: CASSLGTANTGELFF.

The J gene is TRBJ2-3, the V gene TRBV2; 8 nucleotides agree with TRBD2. The CDR3 consists of 15 residues. CDR1 is SNHLY and CDR2 is FYNNEI in the germline V gene. Trimming cost V 4 bases and J 1 base; bases outside gene matches: 4. CDR3 residues: CASSVLLAGTDTQYF. In DNA form, the CDR3 reads TGTGCCAGCAGTGTTCTACTAGCGGGCACAGATACGCAGTATTTT.